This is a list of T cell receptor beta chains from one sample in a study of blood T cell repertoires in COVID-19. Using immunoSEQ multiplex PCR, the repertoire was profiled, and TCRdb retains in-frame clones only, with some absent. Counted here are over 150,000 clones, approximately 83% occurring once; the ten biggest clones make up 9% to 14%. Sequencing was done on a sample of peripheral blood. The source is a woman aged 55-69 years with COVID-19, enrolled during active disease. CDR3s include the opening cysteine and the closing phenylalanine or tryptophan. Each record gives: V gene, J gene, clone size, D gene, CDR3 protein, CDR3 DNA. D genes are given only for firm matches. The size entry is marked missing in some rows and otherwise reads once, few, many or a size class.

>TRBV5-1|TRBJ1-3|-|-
CASSEFAEYSGNTIYF
TGCGCCAGCAGCGAATTTGCAGAATACTCTGGAAACACCATATATTTT
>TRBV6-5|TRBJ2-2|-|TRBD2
CASNLAGGFTGELFF
TGTGCCAGCAACCTAGCGGGGGGATTTACCGGGGAGCTGTTTTTT
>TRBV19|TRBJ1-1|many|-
CASSWRSSRNTEAFF
TGTGCCAGTAGTTGGAGATCATCTAGGAACACTGAAGCTTTCTTT
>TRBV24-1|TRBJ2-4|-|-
CATSAPGTGDIQYF
TGTGCCACCAGTGCCCCAGGGACGGGAGACATTCAGTACTTC
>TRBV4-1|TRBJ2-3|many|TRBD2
CASSQDDGLAGSTDTQYF
TGCGCCAGCAGCCAAGATGATGGACTAGCGGGATCCACAGATACGCAGTATTTT
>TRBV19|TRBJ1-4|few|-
CASRVRQATNEKLFF
TGTGCCAGTAGGGTTCGACAGGCAACTAATGAAAAACTGTTTTTT
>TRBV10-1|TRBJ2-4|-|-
CASSESLEANIQYF
TGCGCCAGCAGTGAGTCTTTAGAAGCCAACATTCAGTACTTC
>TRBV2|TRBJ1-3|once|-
CASSDRSGRVGNTIYF
TGTGCCAGCAGTGACCGGTCAGGAAGAGTGGGAAACACCATATATTTT
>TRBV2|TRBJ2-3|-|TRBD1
CANAPTGVTDTQYF
TGTGCCAACGCCCCGACAGGGGTAACAGATACGCAGTATTTT
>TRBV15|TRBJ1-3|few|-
CATSRGRSSGNTIYF
TGTGCCACCAGCAGGGGCCGAAGCTCTGGAAACACCATATATTTT
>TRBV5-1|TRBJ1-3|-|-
CASSLGTSGGNTIYF
TGCGCCAGCAGCTTGGGTACCTCCGGTGGAAACACCATATATTTT
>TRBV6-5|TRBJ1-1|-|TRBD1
CASRNRGGPEEAFF
TGTGCCAGCAGGAACAGGGGGGGCCCCGAGGAAGCTTTCTTT
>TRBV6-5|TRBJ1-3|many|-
CASSSGHQRNTIYF
TGTGCCAGCAGTTCCGGACATCAGCGAAACACCATATATTTT
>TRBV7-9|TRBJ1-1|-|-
CASSSRTHMNTEAFF
TGTGCCAGCAGCAGCAGGACTCACATGAACACTGAAGCTTTCTTT
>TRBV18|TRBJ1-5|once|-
CASSATGSNQPQHF
TGTGCCAGCTCGGCCACGGGTAGCAATCAGCCCCAGCATTTT
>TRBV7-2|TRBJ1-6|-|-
CASSLGGGYSPLHF
TGTGCCAGCAGCTTAGGGGGAGGGTACTCACCCCTCCACTTT
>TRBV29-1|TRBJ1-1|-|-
CSVRVGGSNTEAFF
TGCAGCGTTCGTGTGGGAGGGTCAAACACTGAAGCTTTCTTT
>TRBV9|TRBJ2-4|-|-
CASSVQDDIQYF
TGTGCCAGCAGCGTCCAGGATGACATTCAGTACTTC
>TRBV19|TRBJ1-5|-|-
CASQTDGNNQPQHF
TGTGCCAGTCAAACTGATGGTAACAATCAGCCCCAGCATTTT
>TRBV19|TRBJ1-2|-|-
CASTRYGYTF
TGTGCCAGTACTCGTTATGGCTACACCTTC
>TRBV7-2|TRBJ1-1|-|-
CASSSGISMNTEAFF
TGTGCCAGCAGCTCCGGGATATCAATGAACACTGAAGCTTTCTTT
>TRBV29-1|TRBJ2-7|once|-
CSAGLAVGLEQYF
TGCAGCGCGGGGCTGGCGGTGGGGCTCGAGCAGTACTTC
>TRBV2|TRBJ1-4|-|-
CASRGDLPEKLFF
TGTGCCAGCAGGGGGGACTTACCTGAAAAACTGTTTTTT
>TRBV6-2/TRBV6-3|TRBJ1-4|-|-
CASSYSIPREKLFF
TGTGCCAGCAGTTACTCGATCCCGAGGGAAAAACTGTTTTTT
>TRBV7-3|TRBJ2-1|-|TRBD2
CASSLTSGTRNEQFF
TGTGCCAGCAGCCTGACTAGCGGGACGAGAAATGAGCAGTTCTTC
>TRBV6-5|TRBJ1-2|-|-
CASYGGKRYGYTF
TGTGCCAGCTACGGGGGAAAGAGGTATGGCTACACCTTC
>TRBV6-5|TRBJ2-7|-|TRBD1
CASSYGRDRAYEQYF
TGTGCCAGCAGTTATGGCCGGGACAGAGCCTACGAGCAGTACTTC
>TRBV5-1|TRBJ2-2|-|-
CASSLAPGNTGELFF
TGCGCCAGCAGCTTGGCCCCAGGAAACACCGGGGAGCTGTTTTTT
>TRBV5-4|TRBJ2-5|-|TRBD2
CASSPWTSQETQYF
TGTGCCAGCAGCCCCTGGACTAGCCAAGAGACCCAGTACTTC
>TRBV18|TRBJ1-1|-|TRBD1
CASTLGTALNTEAFF
TGTGCCAGCACTCTCGGGACAGCTCTGAACACTGAAGCTTTCTTT
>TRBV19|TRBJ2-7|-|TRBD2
CASRVAGTSIHEQYF
TGTGCCAGTAGGGTGGCCGGGACTAGCATCCACGAGCAGTACTTC
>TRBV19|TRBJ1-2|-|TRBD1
CASSADRADGYTF
TGTGCCAGTAGTGCGGACAGGGCGGATGGCTACACCTTC
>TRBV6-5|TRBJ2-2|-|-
CASSYPVPGELFF
TGTGCCAGCAGTTACCCGGTTCCCGGGGAGCTGTTTTTT
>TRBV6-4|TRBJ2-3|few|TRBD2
CASSDGPAGGDTQYF
TGTGCCAGCAGTGACGGGCCAGCGGGGGGGGATACGCAGTATTTT
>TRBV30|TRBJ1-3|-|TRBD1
CAWDRGESGNTIYF
TGTGCCTGGGACAGGGGAGAATCTGGAAACACCATATATTTT
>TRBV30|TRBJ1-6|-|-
CASSWGRDSPLHF
TGTGCCTCGTCTTGGGGGCGGGATTCACCCCTCCACTTT
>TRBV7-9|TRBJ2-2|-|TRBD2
CASSLGSLAGAGTGELFF
TGCGCCAGCAGCTTAGGGTCCCTAGCGGGGGCCGGAACCGGGGAGCTGTTTTTT
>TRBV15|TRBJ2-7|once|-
CATSRPLQGINYEQYF
TGTGCCACCAGCAGGCCTCTACAGGGAATAAACTACGAGCAGTACTTC
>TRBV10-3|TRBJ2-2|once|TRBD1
CAIRRQGAKNTGELFF
TGTGCCATCAGAAGGCAGGGGGCAAAAAACACCGGGGAGCTGTTTTTT
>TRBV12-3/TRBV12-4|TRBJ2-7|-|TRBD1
CASSTWTGVEQYF
TGTGCCAGCAGTACCTGGACAGGGGTCGAGCAGTACTTC
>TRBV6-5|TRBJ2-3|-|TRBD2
CASSRLARTDTQYF
TGTGCCAGCAGTCGACTAGCCCGGACAGATACGCAGTATTTT
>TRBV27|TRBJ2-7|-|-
CASSSHRRSYEQYF
TGTGCCAGCAGTAGTCACAGGCGCTCCTACGAGCAGTACTTC
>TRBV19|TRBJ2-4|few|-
CASSSPGGKNIQYF
TGTGCCAGTAGCTCTCCTGGAGGCAAAAACATTCAGTACTTC
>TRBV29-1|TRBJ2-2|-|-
CSVEPRSTGELFF
TGCAGCGTTGAACCGCGAAGCACCGGGGAGCTGTTTTTT
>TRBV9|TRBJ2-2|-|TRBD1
CASAHPTGRRTGELFF
TGTGCCAGCGCTCACCCGACAGGGCGCAGGACCGGGGAGCTGTTTTTT
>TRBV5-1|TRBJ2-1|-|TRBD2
CASSPRTSGGYEQFF
TGCGCCAGCAGCCCTCGGACTAGCGGGGGCTATGAGCAGTTCTTC